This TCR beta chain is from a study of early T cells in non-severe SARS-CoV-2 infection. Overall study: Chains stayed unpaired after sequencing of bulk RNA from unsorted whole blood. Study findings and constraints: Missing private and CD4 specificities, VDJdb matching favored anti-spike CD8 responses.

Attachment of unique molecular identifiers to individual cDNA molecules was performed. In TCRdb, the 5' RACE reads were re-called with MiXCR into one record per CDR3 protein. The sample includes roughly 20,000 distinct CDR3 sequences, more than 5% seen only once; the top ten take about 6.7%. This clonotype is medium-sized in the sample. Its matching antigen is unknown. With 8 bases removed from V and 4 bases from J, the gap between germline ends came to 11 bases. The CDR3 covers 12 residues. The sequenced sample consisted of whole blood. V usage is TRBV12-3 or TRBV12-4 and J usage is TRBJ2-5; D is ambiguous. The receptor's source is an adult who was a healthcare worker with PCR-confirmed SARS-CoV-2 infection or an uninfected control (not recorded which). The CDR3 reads CASSGTRETQYF. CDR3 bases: TGTGCCAGCTCGGGTACAAGAGAGACCCAGTACTTC.